A selection of T cell receptor beta chains follows, all from one sample in a study of blood T cell repertoires in COVID-19. Sequencing used immunoSEQ multiplex PCR; TCRdb keeps in-frame clones, though not all of them. The sample has around 100,000 clones, about nine tenths seen once. The specimen was peripheral blood. These receptors were taken from a man in his fifties or sixties with acute or convalescent COVID-19. Each CDR3 is given with its conserved first and last residue. The D gene is left open where the match is weak. Clone size appears in some rows only: once, few, many, or a class for an expanded clone.

CDR3nt: TGTGCCAGTAGTATCCTGCCTTGGGACAGGGGGCTGTCGGAAGCTTTCTTT
CDR3aa: CASSILPWDRGLSEAFF
abundance: -
j_gene: TRBJ1-1
v_gene: TRBV19
d_gene: TRBD1

CDR3nt: TGCGCCAGCAGCCAAGCTGGTTTTTCACTCAGAAACACCATATATTTT
CDR3aa: CASSQAGFSLRNTIYF
abundance: few
j_gene: TRBJ1-3
v_gene: TRBV4-1
d_gene: -

CDR3nt: TGTGCCAGTAGTAGCGGGTCATACAATGAGCAGTTCTTC
CDR3aa: CASSSGSYNEQFF
abundance: -
j_gene: TRBJ2-1
v_gene: TRBV19
d_gene: -

CDR3nt: TGTGCCAGCTCACCACCGAGGCAGACCGGGGAGCTGTTTTTT
CDR3aa: CASSPPRQTGELFF
abundance: -
j_gene: TRBJ2-2
v_gene: TRBV18
d_gene: -

CDR3nt: TGTGCCACCAGCCAGGACTTAGGGGGGGGAGGGCCTGGTGAGCAGTTCTTC
CDR3aa: CATSQDLGGGGPGEQFF
abundance: once
j_gene: TRBJ2-1
v_gene: TRBV15
d_gene: -

CDR3nt: TGTGCCAGCAGTCCCCCGGGGACTGAAGCTTTCTTT
CDR3aa: CASSPPGTEAFF
abundance: -
j_gene: TRBJ1-1
v_gene: TRBV6-2/TRBV6-3
d_gene: -

CDR3nt: TGTGCCACCAGTGAAGCGGGCAGCTCCTACAATGAGCAGTTCTTC
CDR3aa: CATSEAGSSYNEQFF
abundance: -
j_gene: TRBJ2-1
v_gene: TRBV24-1
d_gene: -

CDR3nt: TGTGCCAGCAGGGCACTAGCGGGAGAGACCGGGGAGCTGTTTTTT
CDR3aa: CASRALAGETGELFF
abundance: -
j_gene: TRBJ2-2
v_gene: TRBV2
d_gene: TRBD2

CDR3nt: TGTGCCTGGAGTGTCTCCAGGGGTCCATGGCCCCAGCATTTT
CDR3aa: CAWSVSRGPWPQHF
abundance: -
j_gene: TRBJ1-5
v_gene: TRBV30
d_gene: -

CDR3nt: TGTGCCACCAGTGACTCAGACAGGGTGGTGGATACGCAGTATTTT
CDR3aa: CATSDSDRVVDTQYF
abundance: -
j_gene: TRBJ2-3
v_gene: TRBV24-1
d_gene: TRBD1

CDR3nt: TGTGCCAGCAGTCCGAGCACAGATACGCAGTATTTT
CDR3aa: CASSPSTDTQYF
abundance: -
j_gene: TRBJ2-3
v_gene: TRBV27
d_gene: -

CDR3nt: TGTGCCAGCAGTACGACAGCGGGAACAGATACGCAGTATTTT
CDR3aa: CASSTTAGTDTQYF
abundance: -
j_gene: TRBJ2-3
v_gene: TRBV27
d_gene: TRBD2

CDR3nt: TGTGCCATCAGTGAGTCTACAGGTGGGAACATTCAGTACTTC
CDR3aa: CAISESTGGNIQYF
abundance: -
j_gene: TRBJ2-4
v_gene: TRBV10-3
d_gene: -

CDR3nt: TGTGCCAGTAGTATAAGGGGTCCTAGGAATCAGCCCCAGCATTTT
CDR3aa: CASSIRGPRNQPQHF
abundance: few
j_gene: TRBJ1-5
v_gene: TRBV19
d_gene: -

CDR3nt: TGTGCCAGCCGCAGTTCCCAACAGGGCCTACTCTCCTACGAGCAGTACTTC
CDR3aa: CASRSSQQGLLSYEQYF
abundance: -
j_gene: TRBJ2-7
v_gene: TRBV28
d_gene: -

CDR3nt: TGTGCCAGCAGCCCTGGCGAGGGGGGGTCCTACAATGAGCAGTTCTTC
CDR3aa: CASSPGEGGSYNEQFF
abundance: -
j_gene: TRBJ2-1
v_gene: TRBV5-4
d_gene: -

CDR3nt: TGCGCCAGCAGCTTTACCGGGACAGGGGACCACGAGCAGTACTTC
CDR3aa: CASSFTGTGDHEQYF
abundance: -
j_gene: TRBJ2-7
v_gene: TRBV5-1
d_gene: TRBD1

CDR3nt: TGTGCCAGCATCGGCGGGAGGGCCCGGGCCAAAAACATTCAGTACTTC
CDR3aa: CASIGGRARAKNIQYF
abundance: -
j_gene: TRBJ2-4
v_gene: TRBV6-6
d_gene: TRBD2

CDR3nt: TGTGCCAGCTCACCAACCCCCCCGGGTAGCTCCTACAATGAGCAGTTCTTC
CDR3aa: CASSPTPPGSSYNEQFF
abundance: -
j_gene: TRBJ2-1
v_gene: TRBV18
d_gene: -

CDR3nt: TGTGCCAGCAGCCCCGGGGAGTTCTATGGCTACACCTTC
CDR3aa: CASSPGEFYGYTF
abundance: -
j_gene: TRBJ1-2
v_gene: TRBV6-4
d_gene: -